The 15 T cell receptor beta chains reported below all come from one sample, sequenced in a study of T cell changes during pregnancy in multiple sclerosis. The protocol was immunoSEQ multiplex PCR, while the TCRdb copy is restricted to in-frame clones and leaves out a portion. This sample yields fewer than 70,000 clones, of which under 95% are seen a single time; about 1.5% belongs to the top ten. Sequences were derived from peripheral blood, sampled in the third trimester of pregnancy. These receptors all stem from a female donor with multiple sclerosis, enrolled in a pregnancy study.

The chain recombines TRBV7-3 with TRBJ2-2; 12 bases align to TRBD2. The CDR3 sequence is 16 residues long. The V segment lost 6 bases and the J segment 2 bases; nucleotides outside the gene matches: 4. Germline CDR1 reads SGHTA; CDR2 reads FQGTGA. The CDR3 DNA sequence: TGTGCCAGCAGTACACTAGCGGGGGGAAACACCGGGGAGCTGTTTTTT. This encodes CASSTLAGGNTGELFF.

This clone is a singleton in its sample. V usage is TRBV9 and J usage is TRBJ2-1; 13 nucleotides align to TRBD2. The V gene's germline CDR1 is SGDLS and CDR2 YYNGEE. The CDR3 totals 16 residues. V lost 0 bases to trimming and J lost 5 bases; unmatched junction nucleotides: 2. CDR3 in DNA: TGTGCCAGCAGCGTAGAAGGGACTAGCGGGGACAATGAGCAGTTCTTC. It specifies CASSVEGTSGDNEQFF.

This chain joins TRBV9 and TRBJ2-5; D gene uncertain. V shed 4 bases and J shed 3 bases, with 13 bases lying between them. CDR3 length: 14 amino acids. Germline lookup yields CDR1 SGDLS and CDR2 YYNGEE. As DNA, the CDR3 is TGTGCCAGCAGCCCATGGCCAGAAAAAGAGACCCAGTACTTC. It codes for CASSPWPEKETQYF.

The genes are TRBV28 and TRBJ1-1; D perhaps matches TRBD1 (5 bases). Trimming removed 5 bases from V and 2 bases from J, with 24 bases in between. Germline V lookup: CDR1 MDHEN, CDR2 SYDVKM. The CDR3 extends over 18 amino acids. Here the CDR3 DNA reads TGTGCCAGCAGTCCGACGGTAGGGCGGGGGGGGTTTAACACTGAAGCTTTCTTT. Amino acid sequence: CASSPTVGRGGFNTEAFF.

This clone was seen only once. The DNA of the CDR3 is TGCGCCAGCAAAGTTGGAGGGGTAGTTTACAATGAGCAGTTCTTC. This gives the protein CASKVGGVVYNEQFF. The V gene is TRBV5-1, the J gene TRBJ2-1, with D perhaps matching TRBD2 (6 bases). The V gene's germline CDR1 is SGHRS and CDR2 YFSETQ. V shed 6 bases and J shed 4 bases, with 17 bases lying between them. The CDR3 covers 15 residues. The variable domain in full, completed from reference TRBV5-1 and TRBJ2-1, reads KAGVTQTPRYLIKTRGQQVTLSCSPISGHRSVSWYQQTPGQGLQFLFEYFSETQRNKGNFPGRFSGRQFSNSRSEMNVSTLELGDSALYLCASKVGGVVYNEQFFGPGTRLTVL.

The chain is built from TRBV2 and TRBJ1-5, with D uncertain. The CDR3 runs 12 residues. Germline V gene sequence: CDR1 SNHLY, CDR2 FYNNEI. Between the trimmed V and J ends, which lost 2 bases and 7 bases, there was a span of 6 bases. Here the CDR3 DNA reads TGTGCCAGCAGTGAATTCATCCAGCCCCAGCATTTT. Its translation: CASSEFIQPQHF.

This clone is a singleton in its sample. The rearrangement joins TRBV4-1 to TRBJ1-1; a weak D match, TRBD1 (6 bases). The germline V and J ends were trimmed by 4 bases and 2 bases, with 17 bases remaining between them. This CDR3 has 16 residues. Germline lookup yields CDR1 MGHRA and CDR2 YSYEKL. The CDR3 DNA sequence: TGCGCCAGCAGCCGATTCCCGGACAGTTTTAACACTGAAGCTTTCTTT. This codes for CASSRFPDSFNTEAFF.

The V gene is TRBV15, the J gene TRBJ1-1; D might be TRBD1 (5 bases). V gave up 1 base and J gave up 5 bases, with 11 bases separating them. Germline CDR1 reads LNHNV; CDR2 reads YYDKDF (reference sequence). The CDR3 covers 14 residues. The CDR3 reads CATSRGQGWTEAFF. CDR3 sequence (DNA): TGTGCCACCAGCAGAGGTCAGGGTTGGACTGAAGCTTTCTTT.

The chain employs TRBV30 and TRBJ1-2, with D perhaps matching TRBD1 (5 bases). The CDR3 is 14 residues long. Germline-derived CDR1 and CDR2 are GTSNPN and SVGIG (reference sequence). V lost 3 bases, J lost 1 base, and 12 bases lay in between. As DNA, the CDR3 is TGTGCCTGGAGGGTGTCGGGGGTTAACTATGGCTACACCTTC. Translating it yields CAWRVSGVNYGYTF.

The CDR3 sequence is CASSLGGASSYEQYF. For the CDR3, the DNA is TGTGCCAGCAGCTTAGGAGGTGCGAGCTCCTACGAGCAGTACTTC. V usage is TRBV11-2 and J usage is TRBJ2-7; D is unclear. CDR1 and CDR2 from the germline V gene are SGHAT and FQNNGV. The CDR3 spans 15 residues. Between the trimmed V and J ends, which lost 1 base and 0 bases, there was a span of 10 bases.

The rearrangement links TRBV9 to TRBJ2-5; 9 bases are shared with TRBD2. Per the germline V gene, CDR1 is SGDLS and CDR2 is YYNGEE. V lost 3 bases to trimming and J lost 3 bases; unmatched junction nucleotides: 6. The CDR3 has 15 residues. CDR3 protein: CASSAGGGGEETQYF. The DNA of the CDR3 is TGTGCCAGCAGCGCTGGCGGGGGGGGAGAAGAGACCCAGTACTTC. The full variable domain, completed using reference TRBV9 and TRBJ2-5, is DSGVTQTPKHLITATGQRVTLRCSPRSGDLSVYWYQQSLDQGLQFLIQYYNGEERAKGNILERFSAQQFPDLHSELNLSSLELGDSALYFCASSAGGGGEETQYFGPGTRLLVL.

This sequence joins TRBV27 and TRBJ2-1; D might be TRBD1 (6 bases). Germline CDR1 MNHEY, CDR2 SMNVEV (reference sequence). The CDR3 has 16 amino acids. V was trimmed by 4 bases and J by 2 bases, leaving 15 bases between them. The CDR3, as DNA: TGTGCCAGCAGTTCCTTCCTACAGGGTGCCTACAATGAGCAGTTCTTC. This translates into CASSSFLQGAYNEQFF.

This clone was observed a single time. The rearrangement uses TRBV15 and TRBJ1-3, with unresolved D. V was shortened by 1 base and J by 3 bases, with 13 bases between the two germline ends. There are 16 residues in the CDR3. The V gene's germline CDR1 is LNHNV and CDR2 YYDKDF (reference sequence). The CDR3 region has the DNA TGTGCCACCAGCAGAGTAGGAGTAGCTGGTGGAAACACCATATATTTT. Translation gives CATSRVGVAGGNTIYF.

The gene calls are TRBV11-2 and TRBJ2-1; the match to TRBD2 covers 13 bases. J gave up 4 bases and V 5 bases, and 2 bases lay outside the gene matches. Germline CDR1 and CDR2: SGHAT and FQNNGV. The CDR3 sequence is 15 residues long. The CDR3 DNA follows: TGTGCCAGCAGCGGGGGACTAGCGGGGTACAATGAGCAGTTCTTC. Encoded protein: CASSGGLAGYNEQFF.

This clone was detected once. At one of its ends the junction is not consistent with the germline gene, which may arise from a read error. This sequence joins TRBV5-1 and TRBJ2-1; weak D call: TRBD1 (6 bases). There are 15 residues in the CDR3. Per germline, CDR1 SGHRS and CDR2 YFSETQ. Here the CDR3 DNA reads TGCGCCAGCAGCCTCTACAGGGTCTCCTCCAATGAGCAGTTCTTC. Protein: CASSLYRVSSNEQFF.